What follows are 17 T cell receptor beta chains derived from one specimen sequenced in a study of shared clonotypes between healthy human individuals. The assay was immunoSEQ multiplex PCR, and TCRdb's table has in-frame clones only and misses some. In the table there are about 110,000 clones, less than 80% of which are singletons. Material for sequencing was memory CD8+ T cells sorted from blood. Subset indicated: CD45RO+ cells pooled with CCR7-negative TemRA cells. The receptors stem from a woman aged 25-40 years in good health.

The CDR3 DNA follows: TGTGCCTGGGCCCTCGGGGGGACATTTGAAGCTTTCTTT. Translation: CAWALGGTFEAFF. V is TRBV30 and J is TRBJ1-1; D perhaps matches TRBD1 (6 bases). CDR3 size: 13 residues. V was trimmed by 5 bases and J by 7 bases, leaving 17 bases between them. CDR1 GTSNPN and CDR2 SVGIG come from the germline V gene (reference sequence). Combining the CDR3 with reference TRBV30 and TRBJ1-1 gives the whole variable domain SQTIHQWPATLVQPVGSPLSLECTVEGTSNPNLYWYRQAAGRGLQLLFYSVGIGQISSEVPQNLSASRPQDRQFILSSKKLLLSDSGFYLCAWALGGTFEAFFGQGTRLTVV.

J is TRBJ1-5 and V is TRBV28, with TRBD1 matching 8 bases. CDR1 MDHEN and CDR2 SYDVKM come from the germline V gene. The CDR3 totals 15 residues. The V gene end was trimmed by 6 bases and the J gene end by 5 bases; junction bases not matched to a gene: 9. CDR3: CASRPLTGAHQPQHF. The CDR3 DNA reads TGTGCCAGCAGGCCACTGACAGGGGCCCATCAGCCCCAGCATTTT.

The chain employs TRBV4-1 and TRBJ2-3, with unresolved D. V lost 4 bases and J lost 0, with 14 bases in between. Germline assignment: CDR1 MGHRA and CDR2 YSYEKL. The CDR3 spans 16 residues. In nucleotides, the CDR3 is TGCGCCAGCAGCCTCGTAGCCGGTACTAGCACAGATACGCAGTATTTT. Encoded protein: CASSLVAGTSTDTQYF.

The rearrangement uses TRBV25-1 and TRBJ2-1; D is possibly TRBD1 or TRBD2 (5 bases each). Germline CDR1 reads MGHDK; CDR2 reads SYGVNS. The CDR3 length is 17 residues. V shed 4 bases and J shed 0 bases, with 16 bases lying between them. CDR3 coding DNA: TGTGCCAGCAGTGTTGGGACGGGACCTAACTCCTACAATGAGCAGTTCTTC. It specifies CASSVGTGPNSYNEQFF.

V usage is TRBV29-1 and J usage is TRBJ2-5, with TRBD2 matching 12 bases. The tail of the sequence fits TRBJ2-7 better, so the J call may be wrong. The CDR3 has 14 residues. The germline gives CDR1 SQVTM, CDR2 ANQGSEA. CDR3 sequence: CSVAGLAGSYEQYF. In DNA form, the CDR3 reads TGCAGCGTCGCGGGACTAGCGGGCTCCTACGAGCAGTACTTC.

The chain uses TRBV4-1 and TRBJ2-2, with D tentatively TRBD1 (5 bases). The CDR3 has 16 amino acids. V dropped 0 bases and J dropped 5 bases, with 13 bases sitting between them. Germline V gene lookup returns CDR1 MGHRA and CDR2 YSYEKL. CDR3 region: CASSQDYGRATGELFF. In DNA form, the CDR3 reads TGCGCCAGCAGCCAAGATTATGGCAGGGCGACCGGGGAGCTGTTTTTT.

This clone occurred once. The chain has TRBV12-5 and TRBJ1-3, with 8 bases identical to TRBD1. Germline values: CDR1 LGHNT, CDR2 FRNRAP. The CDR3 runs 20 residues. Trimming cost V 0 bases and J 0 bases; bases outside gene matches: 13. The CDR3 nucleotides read TGTGCTAGTGGTTTGGTACTGTCAGGGGGCCCTTTCACCTCTGGAAACACCATATATTTT. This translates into CASGLVLSGGPFTSGNTIYF.

CDR3 sequence reads: CASSLTRSYEQYF. The CDR3 region has the DNA TGTGCCAGCAGCCTAACAAGGTCCTACGAGCAGTACTTC. V and J are TRBV28 and TRBJ2-7; no firm D call. CDR1 MDHEN and CDR2 SYDVKM come from the germline V gene. Trimming took off 6 bases at V and 1 base at J, with 10 bases between the two ends. The CDR3 runs 13 residues.

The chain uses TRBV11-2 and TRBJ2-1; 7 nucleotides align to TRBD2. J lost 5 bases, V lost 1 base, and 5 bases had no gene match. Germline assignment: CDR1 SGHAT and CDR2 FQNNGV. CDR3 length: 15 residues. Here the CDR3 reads CASSLGAGRNNEQFF. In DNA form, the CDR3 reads TGTGCCAGCAGCTTAGGAGCCGGGAGGAACAATGAGCAGTTCTTC.

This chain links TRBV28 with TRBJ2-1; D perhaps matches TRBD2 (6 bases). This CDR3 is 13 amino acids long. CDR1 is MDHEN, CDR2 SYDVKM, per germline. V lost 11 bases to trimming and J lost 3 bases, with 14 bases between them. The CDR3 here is CAATSGLYNEQFF. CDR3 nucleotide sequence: TGTGCCGCGACTAGTGGTCTCTACAATGAGCAGTTCTTC. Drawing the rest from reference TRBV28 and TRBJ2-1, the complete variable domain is DVKVTQSSRYLVKRTGEKVFLECVQDMDHENMFWYRQDPGLGLRLIYFSYDVKMKEKGDIPEGYSVSREKKERFSLILESASTNQTSMYLCAATSGLYNEQFFGPGTRLTVL.

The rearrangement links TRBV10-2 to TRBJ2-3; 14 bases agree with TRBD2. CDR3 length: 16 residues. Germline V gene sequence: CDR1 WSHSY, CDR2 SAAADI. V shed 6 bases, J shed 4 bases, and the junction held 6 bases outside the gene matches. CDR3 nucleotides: TGCGCCAGCAGGACGGGACTAGCGGGAGTCGCAGATACGCAGTATTTT. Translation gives CASRTGLAGVADTQYF.

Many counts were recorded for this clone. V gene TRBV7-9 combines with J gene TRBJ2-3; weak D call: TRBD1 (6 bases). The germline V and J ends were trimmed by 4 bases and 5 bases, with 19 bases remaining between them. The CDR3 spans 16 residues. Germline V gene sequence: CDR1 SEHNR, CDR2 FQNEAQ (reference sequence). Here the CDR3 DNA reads TGTGCCAGCAGCTCAAACAGGGATCTGGTCATAGATACGCAGTATTTT. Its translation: CASSSNRDLVIDTQYF.

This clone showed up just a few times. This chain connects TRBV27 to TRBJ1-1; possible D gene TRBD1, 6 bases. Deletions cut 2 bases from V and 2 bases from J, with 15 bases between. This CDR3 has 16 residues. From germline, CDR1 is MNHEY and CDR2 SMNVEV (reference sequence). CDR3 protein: CASSLGRGRGNTEAFF. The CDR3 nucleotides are TGTGCCAGCAGTTTAGGGCGGGGGCGAGGAAACACTGAAGCTTTCTTT.

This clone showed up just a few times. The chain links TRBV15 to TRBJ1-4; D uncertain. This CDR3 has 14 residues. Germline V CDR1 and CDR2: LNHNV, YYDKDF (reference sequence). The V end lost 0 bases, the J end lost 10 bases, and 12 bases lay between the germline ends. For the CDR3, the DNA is TGTGCCACCAGCAGAGAGGGCCTAGTCGGAAAACTGTTTTTT. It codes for CATSREGLVGKLFF.

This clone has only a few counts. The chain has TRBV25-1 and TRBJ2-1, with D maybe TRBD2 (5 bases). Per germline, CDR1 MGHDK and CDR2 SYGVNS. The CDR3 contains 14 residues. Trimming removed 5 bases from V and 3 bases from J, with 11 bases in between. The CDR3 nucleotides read TGTGCCAGCAGTCGGCGTAGCGACTACAATGAGCAGTTCTTC. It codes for CASSRRSDYNEQFF.

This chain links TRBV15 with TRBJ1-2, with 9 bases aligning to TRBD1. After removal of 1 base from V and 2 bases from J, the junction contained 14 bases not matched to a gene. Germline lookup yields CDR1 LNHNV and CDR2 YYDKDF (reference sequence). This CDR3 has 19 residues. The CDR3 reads CATSRGSGDRVVSNYGYTF. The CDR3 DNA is TGTGCCACCAGCAGAGGGTCTGGGGACAGGGTCGTTAGCAACTATGGCTACACCTTC. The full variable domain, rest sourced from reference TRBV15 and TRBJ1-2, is DAMVIQNPRYQVTQFGKPVTLSCSQTLNHNVMYWYQQKSSQAPKLLFHYYDKDFNNEADTPDNFQSRRPNTSFCFLDIRSPGLGDTAMYLCATSRGSGDRVVSNYGYTFGSGTRLTVV.

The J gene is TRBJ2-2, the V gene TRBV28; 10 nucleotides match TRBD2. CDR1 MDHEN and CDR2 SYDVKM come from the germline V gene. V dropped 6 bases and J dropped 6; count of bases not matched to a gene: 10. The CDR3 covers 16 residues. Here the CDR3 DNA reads TGTGCCAGCAGACCCCGACTAGCGGGCGGCGCCGGGGAGCTGTTTTTT. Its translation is CASRPRLAGGAGELFF.